Below are 27 T cell receptor beta chains sequenced from a single sample in a study of long-term antiretroviral therapy in people with HIV. At the survey level, the v3.0 immunoSEQ assay was run. Using immunoSEQ multiplex PCR, the repertoire was profiled, and TCRdb retains in-frame clones only, with some absent. The sample shows about 22,000 clones, approximately 90% of them seen only once. The sample here was unsorted PBMCs, taken 2.3 years after starting antiretroviral therapy. Every receptor here comes from a man in his sixties with HIV.

This clone was detected once. The rearrangement links TRBV7-9 to TRBJ1-6; D is perhaps TRBD1 (5 bases). Germline CDR1 and CDR2: SEHNR and FQNEAQ (reference sequence). CDR3 length: 17 amino acids. Trimming stripped 6 bases from V and 7 bases from J, with 22 bases between. CDR3 nucleotide sequence: TGTGCCAGCAGTAAAAAGAGTTCCGGGACTAACAATTCACCCCTCCACTTT. Protein product: CASSKKSSGTNNSPLHF.

The chain uses TRBV27 and TRBJ2-5, with a possible D match to TRBD2 (6 bases). Trimming shortened V by 5 bases and J by 8 bases, and 24 bases separated the two germline ends. The CDR3 consists of 16 residues. Germline V gene lookup returns CDR1 MNHEY and CDR2 SMNVEV (reference sequence). The CDR3 nucleotides read TGTGCCAGCAGTCACCTATGGGAGGTAGACGAGGGTACCCAGTACTTC. Amino acid sequence: CASSHLWEVDEGTQYF.

The chain employs TRBV15 and TRBJ1-5; TRBD1 aligns across 7 bases. Germline values: CDR1 LNHNV, CDR2 YYDKDF (reference sequence). The V segment lost 4 bases and the J segment 3 bases; nucleotides outside the gene matches: 6. There are 15 residues in the CDR3. CDR3 nucleotides: TGTGCCACCAGCACACGACAGGGTCCCAATCAGCCCCAGCATTTT. Encoded protein: CATSTRQGPNQPQHF.

V and J are TRBV25-1 and TRBJ2-3, with 8 bases that match TRBD1. Per the germline V gene, CDR1 is MGHDK and CDR2 is SYGVNS. The CDR3 has 14 amino acids. The junction had 3 bases not matched to a gene; V was cut back by 4 bases and J by 3 bases. Here the CDR3 reads CASSVRGHTDTQYF. The DNA for the CDR3 is TGTGCCAGCAGTGTCAGGGGGCATACAGATACGCAGTATTTT.

The gene calls are TRBV7-3 and TRBJ2-1, with D possibly TRBD2 on 6 matching bases. The V and J ends lost 5 bases and 7 bases respectively, with 12 bases between them. This CDR3 spans 13 amino acids. Germline V lookup: CDR1 SGHTA, CDR2 FQGTGA. DNA for the CDR3: TGTGCCAGCAGCCCCCGCCGGGGGAATGAGCAGTTCTTC. It is translated as CASSPRRGNEQFF.

The chain joins TRBV9 to TRBJ2-1; possibly TRBD1 or TRBD2 for D (5 bases each). From germline, CDR1 is SGDLS and CDR2 YYNGEE. V lost 0 bases, J lost 2 bases, and 15 bases lay in between. The CDR3 has 17 residues. DNA for the CDR3: TGTGCCAGCAGCGTAGGGGTAACAGGAGGTGCCTACAATGAGCAGTTCTTC. Its protein is CASSVGVTGGAYNEQFF.

The chain is built from TRBV27 and TRBJ2-2, with D perhaps TRBD1 (7 bases). CDR1 MNHEY and CDR2 SMNVEV come from the germline V gene (reference sequence). The CDR3 consists of 15 residues. Trimming cost V 3 bases and J 4 bases, with 12 bases left between them. The CDR3 sequence is CASSLAGGSTGELFF. CDR3 sequence (DNA): TGTGCCAGCAGTTTGGCAGGGGGGAGCACCGGGGAGCTGTTTTTT.

The chain combines TRBV12-5 with TRBJ1-1, with 9 bases lining up with TRBD1. V lost 6 bases, J lost 3 bases, and 5 bases stayed unmatched. Per the germline V gene, CDR1 is LGHNT and CDR2 is FRNRAP. This CDR3 has 14 amino acids. CDR3 coding DNA: TGTGCTAGTGGAGATGGACAGGGGTACACTGAAGCTTTCTTT. The encoded protein is CASGDGQGYTEAFF.

This sequence joins TRBV27 and TRBJ1-5, with D maybe TRBD1 (5 bases). In germline, CDR1 is MNHEY, CDR2 SMNVEV (reference sequence). This CDR3 is 15 amino acids long. V lost 2 bases and J 0 bases, leaving 8 bases between the germline ends. CDR3 in amino acids: CASSLDRYSNQPQHF. Written as DNA, the CDR3 is TGTGCCAGCAGTTTAGACAGATATAGCAATCAGCCCCAGCATTTT.

The V and J genes are TRBV18 and TRBJ1-1; TRBD1 might be the D (5 bases). V shed 1 base and J shed 0 bases, with 9 bases lying between them. The CDR3 spans 15 residues. Germline CDR1 KGHSH, CDR2 LQKENI. The chain's CDR3 is CASSPHPTVNTEAFF. CDR3 nucleotides: TGTGCCAGCTCACCACATCCGACAGTGAACACTGAAGCTTTCTTT.

The rearrangement uses TRBV5-1 and TRBJ2-5; D unclear. The germline gives CDR1 SGHRS, CDR2 YFSETQ. The CDR3 has 13 residues. V was cut by 4 bases and J by 0 bases, with 7 bases left in between. This CDR3 is CASSPTHQETQYF. CDR3 bases: TGCGCCAGCAGCCCGACCCACCAAGAGACCCAGTACTTC.

The chain joins TRBV27 to TRBJ2-7; D is ambiguous. Trimming removed 9 bases at V and 3 bases at J, with 21 bases between. CDR1 and CDR2 from the germline V gene are MNHEY and SMNVEV (reference sequence). The CDR3 is made up of 15 amino acids. The CDR3 DNA reads as TGTGCCAGTCCCCCGATGAAGGGTAGCAACTACGAGCAGTACTTC. As protein: CASPPMKGSNYEQYF.

This clone turned up a few times. J is TRBJ2-5 and V is TRBV7-9; D remains unclear. The CDR3 is 15 amino acids. Germline V lookup: CDR1 SEHNR, CDR2 FQNEAQ (reference sequence). The V end lost 5 bases, the J end lost 7 bases, and 20 bases lay between the germline ends. CDR3 loop: CASSPQVDFTGTQYF. As DNA, the CDR3 is TGTGCCAGCAGCCCCCAGGTTGACTTTACGGGGACCCAGTACTTC.

The V gene is TRBV19, the J gene TRBJ1-5, with D perhaps matching TRBD1 (5 bases). Trimming pared 2 bases from V and 6 bases from J, leaving 11 bases between. Germline-derived CDR1 and CDR2 are LNHDA and SQIVND (reference sequence). CDR3 length: 14 residues. CDR3 region: CASSIFGGPQPQHF. The CDR3 DNA sequence: TGTGCCAGTAGTATATTCGGGGGTCCTCAGCCCCAGCATTTT.

The rearrangement uses TRBV19 and TRBJ1-1; TRBD1 matches at 7 bases. In germline, CDR1 is LNHDA, CDR2 SQIVND (reference sequence). V was clipped by 6 bases and J by 3 bases; unmatched bases: 13. The CDR3 spans 16 residues. The CDR3, as DNA: TGTGCCAGTAGCACGATCCAGGGGGGAGTGGACACTGAAGCTTTCTTT. Its translation is CASSTIQGGVDTEAFF.

CDR3 region: CASSPTGAGEIEQYF. CDR3 bases: TGTGCCAGCTCACCCACGGGAGCGGGAGAGATAGAGCAGTACTTC. The genes are TRBV18 and TRBJ2-7, with 8 bases identical to TRBD2. Per the germline V gene, CDR1 is KGHSH and CDR2 is LQKENI. Trimming removed 3 bases from V and 7 bases from J; junction bases left unmatched: 11. This CDR3 contains 15 residues.

This clone has just one count. V and J are TRBV5-6 and TRBJ2-5, with TRBD2 matching 9 bases. The length of the CDR3 is 15 residues. Germline CDR1 reads SGHDT; CDR2 reads YYEEEE. The trim removed 2 bases at V and 5 bases at J, leaving 7 bases unmatched. The DNA for the CDR3 is TGTGCCAGCAGCTTATTTAGCGGGAGTAGGGAGACCCAGTACTTC. The encoded protein is CASSLFSGSRETQYF.

This sequence joins TRBV18 and TRBJ2-5, with 7 bases aligning to TRBD1. This CDR3 spans 13 amino acids. Losses at the gene ends were 3 bases for V and 2 bases for J; bases not matched to a gene: 0. Germline V gives CDR1 KGHSH, CDR2 LQKENI. CDR3 amino acids: CASSPGQQETQYF. In nucleotides, the CDR3 is TGTGCCAGCTCACCGGGACAGCAAGAGACCCAGTACTTC.

The chain combines TRBV5-1 with TRBJ2-2; D tentatively fits TRBD1 or TRBD2 (5 bases each). Per the germline V gene, CDR1 is SGHRS and CDR2 is YFSETQ. The CDR3 sequence is 15 residues long. Trimming stripped 5 bases from V and 0 bases from J, with 11 bases between. CDR3 sequence (DNA): TGCGCCAGCAGAACGAGGGGCTCGAACACCGGGGAGCTGTTTTTT. Translating gives CASRTRGSNTGELFF.

This clone occurred once. The chain carries TRBV6-6 and TRBJ2-2; 11 bases agree with TRBD1. This CDR3 has 14 residues. In germline, CDR1 is MNHNY, CDR2 SVGAGI (reference sequence). V gave up 8 bases and J gave up 5 bases; unmatched junction bases: 4. The CDR3 DNA is TGTGCCAGCGGGGGACAGGGGGTAACCGGGGAGCTGTTTTTT. Encoded protein: CASGGQGVTGELFF.

The chain has TRBV27 and TRBJ2-7; D possibly corresponds to TRBD1 (6 bases). The V gene lost 3 bases and the J gene lost 0 bases, with 9 bases spanning the gap. The germline CDR1 and CDR2 sequences are MNHEY and SMNVEV (reference sequence). The CDR3 spans 14 residues. In DNA, the CDR3 is TGTGCCAGCAGTTTTACAGGGAGCTCCTACGAGCAGTACTTC. It encodes CASSFTGSSYEQYF.

The gene calls are TRBV29-1 and TRBJ2-5; 7 bases agree with TRBD2. CDR3 length: 12 amino acids. Germline V gene sequence: CDR1 SQVTM, CDR2 ANQGSEA. Trimming at V came to 7 bases and at J to 3 bases, leaving 5 bases not matched to a gene. The CDR3 is CSGGGVEETQYF. The CDR3 DNA sequence: TGCAGCGGGGGGGGAGTGGAAGAGACCCAGTACTTC.

Here the CDR3 reads CASSSDGGTDTQYF. The DNA of the CDR3 is TGCGCCAGCAGCTCGGATGGGGGCACAGATACGCAGTATTTT. The chain carries TRBV5-1 and TRBJ2-3; no definite D call. This CDR3 is built from 14 residues. Germline values: CDR1 SGHRS, CDR2 YFSETQ. V gave up 3 bases and J gave up 1 base, with 9 bases separating them.

This chain links TRBV27 with TRBJ2-1; no clear D. The ends were cut back, 4 bases at V and 0 bases at J, with 7 bases in the middle. The length of the CDR3 is 14 residues. CDR1 is MNHEY, CDR2 SMNVEV, per germline (reference sequence). In DNA form, the CDR3 reads TGTGCCAGCAGTTGGACCAGCTCCTACAATGAGCAGTTCTTC. This sequence encodes CASSWTSSYNEQFF.

The chain couples TRBV7-6 to TRBJ1-1, with a tentative D call TRBD1 (6 bases). The CDR3 is 14 amino acids. Germline V gene data show CDR1 as SGHVS and CDR2 as FNYEAQ. The V gene lost 5 bases and the J gene lost 1 base, with 11 bases spanning the gap. The CDR3 sequence: CASSLDSENTEAFF. CDR3 nucleotide sequence: TGTGCCAGCAGCCTGGACAGCGAGAACACTGAAGCTTTCTTT. Supplemented by reference TRBV7-6 and TRBJ1-1, the full variable domain reads GAGVSQSPRYKVTKRGQDVALRCDPISGHVSLYWYRQALGQGPEFLTYFNYEAQQDKSGLPNDRFSAERPEGSISTLTIQRTEQRDSAMYRCASSLDSENTEAFFGQGTRLTVV.

This sequence joins TRBV4-3 and TRBJ2-5; 10 nucleotides line up with TRBD2. The CDR3 loop spans 18 amino acids. Trimming took 4 bases from V and 4 from J; bases not matched to a gene: 15. CDR1 LGHNA and CDR2 YSLEER come from the germline V gene. CDR3 in DNA: TGCGCCAGCAGCCGAAGCGGGGGGGCCTATGGGCCAAGAGAGACCCAGTACTTC. This translates into CASSRSGGAYGPRETQYF.

The chain employs TRBV5-8 and TRBJ1-4, with a weak D call TRBD1 (5 bases). Per the germline V gene, CDR1 is SGHTS and CDR2 is YDEGEE. Trimming stripped 8 bases from V and 6 bases from J, with 14 bases between. This CDR3 contains 13 residues. The CDR3 sequence: CAREGRADEKLFF. CDR3 coding DNA: TGTGCCAGGGAAGGCAGGGCGGATGAAAAACTGTTTTTT.